The clone carrying this T cell receptor beta chain was counted many times. This sample is drawn from a study of neurological immune-mediated disorders. Each CDR3 protein is one row after TCRdb ran MiXCR on the 5' RACE reads. The sample has about 87,000 distinct CDR3 sequences, 3.5% seen once. The trim removed 3 bases at V and 9 bases at J, leaving 12 bases unmatched. Germline V lookup: CDR1 SGHRS, CDR2 YFSETQ. This CDR3 has 15 residues. The chain has TRBV5-1 and TRBJ2-1, with 7 bases fitting TRBD1. Specimen: PBMCs. The receptor comes from a woman aged 50 to 60 with multiple sclerosis. The CDR3 nucleotides read TGCGCCAGCAGCTACACAGGGGCTCACCGAGGTGAGCAGTTCTTC. It is translated as CASSYTGAHRGEQFF.